One sample yielded the 2 T cell receptor beta chains listed below, sequenced in a study of CD8 T cells in Susac syndrome. After extraction with the RNeasy kit, 0.5 to 1 ug of the RNA was reverse transcribed using random hexamers. From the immunoSEQ multiplex PCR reads, TCRdb called clonotypes with MiXCR, one entry per CDR3 protein. Of some 200,000 distinct CDR3 sequences in the sample, about 91% were seen once. The source material was CD4+ T cells from PBMCs. The source of these receptors is a human donor with Susac syndrome.

The CDR3 loop reads CASKRGQGNSYEQYF. CDR3 DNA sequence: TGTGCCAGCAAAAGGGGACAGGGTAACTCCTACGAGCAGTACTTC. The chain is built from TRBV5-6 and TRBJ2-7; TRBD1 matches at 9 bases. This CDR3 contains 15 residues. The germline CDR1 and CDR2 sequences are SGHDT and YYEEEE. V was clipped by 6 bases and J by 0 bases; unmatched bases: 7.

The V gene is TRBV18, the J gene TRBJ2-2; D possibly uses TRBD1 or TRBD2 (5 bases each). CDR3 size: 17 residues. Trimming stripped 5 bases from V and 3 bases from J, with 19 bases between. The germline V gene has CDR1 KGHSH and CDR2 LQKENI. CDR3: CASSSNPGSGYTGELFF. The CDR3 DNA reads TGTGCCAGCTCATCCAACCCGGGATCAGGGTACACCGGGGAGCTGTTTTTT.